This record concerns one TCR beta chain sequence. At one end the junction does not follow the germline gene, possibly because of a read error. The data belong to a study of T cells in pancreatic ductal adenocarcinoma. The CDR3 contains 11 residues. Germline CDR1 is SNHLY and CDR2 is FYNNEI. Selected pancreatic ductal adenocarcinoma patients had undergone surgery without neoadjuvant therapy. Produced via immunoSEQ multiplex PCR; TCRdb's table is partial and in-frame only. The sample records over 85,000 clones, nearly 95% being singletons. This chain joins TRBV2 and TRBJ2-7, with 7 bases that match TRBD1. The clonotype originates from a human donor with pancreatic ductal adenocarcinoma. The sequenced material came from PBMCs. The CDR3 is CASSDRDRGLF. The CDR3 coding sequence is TGTGCCAGCAGTGATAGGGACAGAGGTCTCTTC.